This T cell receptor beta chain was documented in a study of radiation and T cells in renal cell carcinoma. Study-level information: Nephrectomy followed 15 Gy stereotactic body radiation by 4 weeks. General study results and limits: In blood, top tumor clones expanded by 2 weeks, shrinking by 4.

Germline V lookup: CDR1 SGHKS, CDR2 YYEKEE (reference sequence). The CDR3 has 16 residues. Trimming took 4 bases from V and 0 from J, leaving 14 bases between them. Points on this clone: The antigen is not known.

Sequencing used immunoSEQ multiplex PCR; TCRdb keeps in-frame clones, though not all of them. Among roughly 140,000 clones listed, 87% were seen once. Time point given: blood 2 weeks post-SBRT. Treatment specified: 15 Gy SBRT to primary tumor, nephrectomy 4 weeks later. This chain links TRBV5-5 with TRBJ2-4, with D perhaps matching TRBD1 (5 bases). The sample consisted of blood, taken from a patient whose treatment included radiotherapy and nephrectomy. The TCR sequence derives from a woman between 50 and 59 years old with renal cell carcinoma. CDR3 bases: TGTGCCAGCAGCAACGAGCTCAGGGAAGCCAAAAACATTCAGTACTTC. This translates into CASSNELREAKNIQYF.